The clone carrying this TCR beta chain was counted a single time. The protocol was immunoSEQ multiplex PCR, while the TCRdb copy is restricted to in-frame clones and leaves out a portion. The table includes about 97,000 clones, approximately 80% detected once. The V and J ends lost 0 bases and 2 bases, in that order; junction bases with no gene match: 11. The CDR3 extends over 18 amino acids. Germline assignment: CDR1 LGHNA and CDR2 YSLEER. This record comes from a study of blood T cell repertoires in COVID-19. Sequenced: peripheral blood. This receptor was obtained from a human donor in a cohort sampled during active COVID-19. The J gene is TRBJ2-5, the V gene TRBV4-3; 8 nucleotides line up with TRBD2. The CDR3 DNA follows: TGCGCCAGCAGCCAAGATCTATTACGGGGGGGCAGGCAAGAGACCCAGTACTTC. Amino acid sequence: CASSQDLLRGGRQETQYF.